Presented here are 11 T cell receptor beta chains from one specimen sequenced in a study of blood T cells in healthy people across ages. For the second PCR, which ran for about 6 to 11 cycles, a sample-barcoded 5' primer and a J-beta primer mix were used. TCRdb processed the 5' RACE reads anew with MiXCR; each CDR3 protein has one entry. The sample holds hundreds of thousands of distinct CDR3 sequences; 58% are singletons and the top ten take roughly 22%. Sequencing was carried out using blood. Receptors originate from a man aged 25-45 years in good health.

This chain links TRBV12-3 or TRBV12-4 with TRBJ2-7; 8 nucleotides match TRBD2. Trimming took 5 bases from V and 5 from J; bases not matched to a gene: 11. There are 15 residues in the CDR3. CDR3 sequence reads: CASSPIRSGGDEQYF. CDR3 sequence (DNA): TGTGCCAGCAGTCCTATAAGAAGCGGGGGAGACGAGCAGTACTTC.

This rearrangement joins TRBV5-1 to TRBJ1-1; D gene unclear. The CDR3 has 13 residues. Germline values: CDR1 SGHRS, CDR2 YFSETQ. V was pared by 5 bases and J by 0 bases, with 8 bases between. CDR3 bases: TGCGCCAGCAGGAGTGAGTTGAACACTGAAGCTTTCTTT. Its translation: CASRSELNTEAFF.

This clonotype has more than one count but fewer than ten. J is TRBJ2-7 and V is TRBV25-1, with D possibly TRBD1 on 6 matching bases. There are 15 residues in the CDR3. The germline gives CDR1 MGHDK, CDR2 SYGVNS. V was cut by 3 bases and J by 0 bases, with 12 bases left in between. CDR3 DNA: TGTGCCAGCAGTGACGACAGGAGGAGCTCCTACGAGCAGTACTTC. It specifies CASSDDRRSSYEQYF.

V is TRBV2 and J is TRBJ2-6, with TRBD2 as a possible D gene (6 bases). V gave up 3 bases and J gave up 0 bases, with 9 bases separating them. Germline loops: CDR1 SNHLY, CDR2 FYNNEI. The CDR3 totals 16 residues. CDR3 in DNA: TGTGCCAGCAGTGAGGCGGGGAACTCTGGGGCCAACGTCCTGACTTTC. Translating gives CASSEAGNSGANVLTF.

This chain uses TRBV4-3 with TRBJ1-1; no clear D. V was cut by 0 bases and J by 1 base, with 12 bases left in between. CDR1 and CDR2 (germline): LGHNA, YSLEER. CDR3 size: 16 residues. The CDR3 here is CASSQDLNGGNTEAFF. CDR3 coding DNA: TGCGCCAGCAGCCAAGATCTTAATGGAGGGAACACTGAAGCTTTCTTT.

V and J are TRBV25-1 and TRBJ1-2; 9 bases align to TRBD1. CDR1 is MGHDK, CDR2 SYGVNS, per germline. The CDR3 runs to 13 residues. The J segment lost 2 bases and the V segment lost 7 bases, leaving 2 bases of the junction unmatched. The CDR3 DNA is TGTGCCAGCAAGGACAGGGGAAACTATGGCTACACCTTC. Encoded protein: CASKDRGNYGYTF.

CDR3 sequence reads: CSVVVTNSYEQYF. The CDR3 bases are TGCAGCGTTGTGGTGACTAACTCCTACGAGCAGTACTTC. The rearrangement joins TRBV29-1 to TRBJ2-7; tentative D call: TRBD2 (5 bases). CDR1 is SQVTM and CDR2 is ANQGSEA in the germline V gene. The CDR3 is 13 residues long. Trimming took off 4 bases at V and 0 bases at J, with 10 bases between the two ends.

The chain has TRBV28 and TRBJ2-7, with a tentative D call TRBD1 (5 bases). The CDR3 totals 16 residues. V was pared by 6 bases and J by 4 bases, with 22 bases between. The V gene's germline CDR1 is MDHEN and CDR2 SYDVKM. CDR3 in amino acids: CASRHTRGVGAYEQYF. CDR3 bases: TGTGCCAGCAGGCATACCCGTGGGGTTGGGGCTTACGAGCAGTACTTC. Full variable domain (rest looked up from reference TRBV28 and TRBJ2-7): DVKVTQSSRYLVKRTGEKVFLECVQDMDHENMFWYRQDPGLGLRLIYFSYDVKMKEKGDIPEGYSVSREKKERFSLILESASTNQTSMYLCASRHTRGVGAYEQYFGPGTRLTVT.

The CDR3 spells CASKESYEQYF. The DNA for the CDR3 is TGTGCCAGCAAAGAGTCCTACGAGCAGTACTTC. This chain links TRBV2 with TRBJ2-7; D uncertain. V was cut by 7 bases and J by 1 base, with 5 bases left in between. The CDR3 is 11 residues long. The V gene's germline CDR1 is SNHLY and CDR2 FYNNEI.

The CDR3 DNA reads TGTGCCAGCAGCCAAGGGTCAGGAGACTTCTCCTACGAGCAGTACTTC. As protein: CASSQGSGDFSYEQYF. This chain links TRBV4-2 with TRBJ2-7; D is ambiguous. Trimming cost V 1 base and J 0 bases, with 13 bases left between them. From germline, CDR1 is LGHNA and CDR2 YNFKEQ. This CDR3 region has 16 residues.

Turning to this clonotype: At one of its ends the junction is not consistent with the germline gene, which may arise from a read error. The V and J genes are TRBV12-5 and TRBJ2-3; D ambiguous. The CDR3 covers 13 residues. The V gene's germline CDR1 is LGHNT and CDR2 FRNRAP. CDR3: CAGGFRRTDTQYF. In nucleotides, the CDR3 is TGTGCTGGTGGTTTCCGGCGCACAGATACGCAGTATTTT.